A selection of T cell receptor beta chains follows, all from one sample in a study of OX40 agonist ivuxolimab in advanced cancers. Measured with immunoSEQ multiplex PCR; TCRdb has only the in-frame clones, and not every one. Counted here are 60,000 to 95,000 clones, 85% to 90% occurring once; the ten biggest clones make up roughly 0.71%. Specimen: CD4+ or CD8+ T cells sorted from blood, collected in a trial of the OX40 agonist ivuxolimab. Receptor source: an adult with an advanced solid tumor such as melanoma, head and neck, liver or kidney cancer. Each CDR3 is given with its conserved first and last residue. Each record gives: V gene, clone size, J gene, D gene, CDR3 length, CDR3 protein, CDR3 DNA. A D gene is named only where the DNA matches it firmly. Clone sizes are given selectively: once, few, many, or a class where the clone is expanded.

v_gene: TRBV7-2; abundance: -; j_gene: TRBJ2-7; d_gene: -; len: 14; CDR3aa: CASSAGAGEYEQYF; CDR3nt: TGTGCCAGCAGCGCGGGGGCAGGGGAATACGAGCAGTACTTC
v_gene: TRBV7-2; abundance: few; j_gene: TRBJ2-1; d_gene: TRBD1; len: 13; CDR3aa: CATDRGSYNEQFF; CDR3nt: TGTGCCACGGACAGGGGGTCCTACAATGAGCAGTTCTTC
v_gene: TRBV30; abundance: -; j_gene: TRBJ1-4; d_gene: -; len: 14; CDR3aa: CAWSGARGEEKLFF; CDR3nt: TGTGCCTGGAGTGGGGCCAGGGGAGAGGAAAAACTGTTTTTT
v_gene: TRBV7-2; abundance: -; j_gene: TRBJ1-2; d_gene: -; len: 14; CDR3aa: CASSSDTANYGYTF; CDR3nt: TGTGCCAGCAGCTCGGACACCGCTAACTATGGCTACACCTTC
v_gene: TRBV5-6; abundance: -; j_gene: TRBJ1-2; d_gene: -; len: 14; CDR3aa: CASSLEGSGYGYTF; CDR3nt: TGTGCCAGCAGCTTGGAGGGGAGTGGCTATGGCTACACCTTC
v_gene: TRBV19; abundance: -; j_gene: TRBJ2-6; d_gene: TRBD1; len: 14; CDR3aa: CASSGTGGANVLTF; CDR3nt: TGTGCCAGTAGTGGGACAGGAGGGGCCAACGTCCTGACTTTC
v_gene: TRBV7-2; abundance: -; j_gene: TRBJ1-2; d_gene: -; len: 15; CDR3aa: CASSFAAGSNYGYTF; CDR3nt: TGTGCCAGCAGCTTCGCCGCCGGTTCCAACTATGGCTACACCTTC
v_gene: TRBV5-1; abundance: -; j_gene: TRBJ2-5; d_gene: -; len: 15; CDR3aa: CASTTILSQGETQYF; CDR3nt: TGCGCCAGCACGACGATTTTATCTCAGGGGGAGACCCAGTACTTC
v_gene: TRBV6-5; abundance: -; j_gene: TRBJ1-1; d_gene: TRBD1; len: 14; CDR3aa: CASSTSGGRTEAFF; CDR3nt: TGTGCCAGCAGTACGTCAGGGGGCCGAACTGAAGCTTTCTTT
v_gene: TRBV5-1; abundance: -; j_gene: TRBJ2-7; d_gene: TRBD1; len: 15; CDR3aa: CASSLTTGAYYEQYF; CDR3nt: TGCGCCAGCAGCTTGACTACAGGGGCGTACTACGAGCAGTACTTC
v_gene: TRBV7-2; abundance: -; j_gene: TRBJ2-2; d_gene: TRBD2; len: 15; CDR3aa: CASSPSGGDTGELFF; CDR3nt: TGTGCCAGCAGCCCTAGCGGGGGAGATACCGGGGAGCTGTTTTTT
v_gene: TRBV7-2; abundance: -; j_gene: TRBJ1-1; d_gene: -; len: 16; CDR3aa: CASSSGQALLNTEAFF; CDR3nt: TGTGCCAGCAGCTCCGGCCAGGCCCTACTGAACACTGAAGCTTTCTTT
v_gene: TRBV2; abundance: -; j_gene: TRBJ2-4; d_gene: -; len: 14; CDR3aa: CASSEGPEGNIQYF; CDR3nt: TGTGCCAGCAGTGAAGGGCCAGAGGGGAACATTCAGTACTTC
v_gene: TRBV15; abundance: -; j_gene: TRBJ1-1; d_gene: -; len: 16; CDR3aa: CATSRDRAEENTEAFF; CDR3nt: TGTGCCACCAGCAGAGATCGGGCGGAGGAAAACACTGAAGCTTTCTTT
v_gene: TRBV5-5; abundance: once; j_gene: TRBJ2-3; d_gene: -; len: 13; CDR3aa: CASSSRGPDTQYF; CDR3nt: TGTGCCAGCAGCTCCAGGGGTCCAGATACGCAGTATTTT
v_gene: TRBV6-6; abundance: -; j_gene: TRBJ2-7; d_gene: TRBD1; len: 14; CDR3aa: CASSTGQDSLEQYF; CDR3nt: TGTGCCAGCAGCACGGGACAGGATTCCCTCGAGCAGTACTTC
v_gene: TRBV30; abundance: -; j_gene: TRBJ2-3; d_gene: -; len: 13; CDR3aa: CAWDSGLADTQYF; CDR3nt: TGTGCCTGGGACTCGGGGTTGGCAGATACGCAGTATTTT
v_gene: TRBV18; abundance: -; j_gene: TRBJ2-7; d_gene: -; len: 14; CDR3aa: CASSGLAEGDEQYF; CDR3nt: TGTGCCAGCTCCGGCCTCGCGGAAGGCGACGAGCAGTACTTC
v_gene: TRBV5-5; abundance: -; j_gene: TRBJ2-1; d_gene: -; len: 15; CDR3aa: CASSLDRESYNEQFF; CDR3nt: TGTGCCAGCAGCTTGGACAGGGAATCCTACAATGAGCAGTTCTTC
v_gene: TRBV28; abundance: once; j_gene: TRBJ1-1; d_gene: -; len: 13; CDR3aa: CASIEGVNAEAFF; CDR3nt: TGTGCCAGCATAGAGGGGGTAAACGCTGAAGCTTTCTTT
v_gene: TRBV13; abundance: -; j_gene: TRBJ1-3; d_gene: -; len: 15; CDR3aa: CASSQDSRSGNTIYF; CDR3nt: TGTGCCAGCAGCCAGGACAGCCGCTCTGGAAACACCATATATTTT
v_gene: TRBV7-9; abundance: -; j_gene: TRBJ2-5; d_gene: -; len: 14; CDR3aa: CASSSTGTQETQYF; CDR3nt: TGTGCCAGCAGCTCCACAGGGACCCAAGAGACCCAGTACTTC
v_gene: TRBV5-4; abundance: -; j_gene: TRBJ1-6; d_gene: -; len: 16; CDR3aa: CASSLGTSSYNSPLHF; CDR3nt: TGTGCCAGCAGCTTGGGCACGAGCTCCTATAATTCACCCCTCCACTTT
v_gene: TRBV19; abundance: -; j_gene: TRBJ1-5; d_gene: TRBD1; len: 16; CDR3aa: CASRKGGTGGNQPQHF; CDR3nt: TGTGCCAGTAGAAAGGGGGGGACAGGGGGCAATCAGCCCCAGCATTTT
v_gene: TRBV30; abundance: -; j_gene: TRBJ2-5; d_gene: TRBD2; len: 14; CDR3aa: CAWREAGRVETQYF; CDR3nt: TGTGCCTGGAGAGAAGCGGGACGAGTAGAGACCCAGTACTTC
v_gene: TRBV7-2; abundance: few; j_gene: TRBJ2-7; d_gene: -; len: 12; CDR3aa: CASSLPRGEQYF; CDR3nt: TGTGCCAGCAGTTTGCCCCGGGGGGAGCAGTACTTC
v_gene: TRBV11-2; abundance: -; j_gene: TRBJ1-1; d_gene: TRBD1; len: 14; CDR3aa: CASSAEGARTEAFF; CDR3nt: TGTGCCAGCAGCGCGGAGGGGGCTAGGACTGAAGCTTTCTTT
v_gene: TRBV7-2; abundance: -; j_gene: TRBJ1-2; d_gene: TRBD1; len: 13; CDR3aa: CASSQTGGDGYTF; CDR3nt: TGTGCCAGCAGCCAGACAGGGGGCGACGGCTACACCTTC
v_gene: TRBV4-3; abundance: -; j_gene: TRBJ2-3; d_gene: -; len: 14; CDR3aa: CASSQHRNTDTQYF; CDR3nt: TGCGCCAGCAGCCAACACAGGAACACAGATACGCAGTATTTT
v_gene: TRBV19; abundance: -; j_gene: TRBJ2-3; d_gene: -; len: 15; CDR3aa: CASSIGNSDTDTQYF; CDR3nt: TGTGCCAGTTCCATCGGAAATTCCGACACAGATACGCAGTATTTT
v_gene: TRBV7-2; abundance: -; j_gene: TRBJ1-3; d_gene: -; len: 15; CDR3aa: CASSLQGYSGNTIYF; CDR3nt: TGTGCCAGCAGCTTACAGGGTTACTCTGGAAACACCATATATTTT
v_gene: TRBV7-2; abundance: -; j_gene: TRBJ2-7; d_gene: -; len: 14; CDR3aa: CASSLGPLRNEQYF; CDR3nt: TGTGCCAGCAGCTTAGGACCGCTAAGGAACGAGCAGTACTTC
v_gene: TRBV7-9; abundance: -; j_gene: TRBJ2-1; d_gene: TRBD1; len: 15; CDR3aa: CASSFPTGGMGEQFF; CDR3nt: TGTGCCAGCAGTTTTCCTACAGGGGGCATGGGTGAGCAGTTCTTC
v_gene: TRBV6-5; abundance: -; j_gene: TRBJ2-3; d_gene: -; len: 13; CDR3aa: CASSATSGDTQYF; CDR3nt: TGTGCCAGCAGTGCAACATCAGGGGATACGCAGTATTTT
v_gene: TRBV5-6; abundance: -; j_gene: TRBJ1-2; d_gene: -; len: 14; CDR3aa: CASSWDGSSYGYTF; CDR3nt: TGTGCCAGCAGCTGGGACGGGAGTTCCTATGGCTACACCTTC
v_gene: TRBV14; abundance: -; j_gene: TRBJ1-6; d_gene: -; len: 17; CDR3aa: CASSQVSFPVPNSPLHF; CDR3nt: TGTGCCAGCAGCCAAGTTTCTTTCCCAGTCCCTAATTCACCCCTCCACTTT
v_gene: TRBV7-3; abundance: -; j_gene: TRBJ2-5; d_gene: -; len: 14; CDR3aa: CASSSQHLQETQYF; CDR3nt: TGTGCCAGCAGCTCACAACACCTCCAAGAGACCCAGTACTTC
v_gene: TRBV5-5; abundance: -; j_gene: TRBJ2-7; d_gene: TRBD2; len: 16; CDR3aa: CASSLRSGGQSYEQYF; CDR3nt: TGTGCCAGCAGCTTGCGTAGCGGGGGGCAATCCTACGAGCAGTACTTC
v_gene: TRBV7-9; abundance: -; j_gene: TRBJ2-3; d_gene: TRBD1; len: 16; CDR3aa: CASSLNSGQGTDTQYF; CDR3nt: TGTGCCAGCAGCCTTAATTCGGGACAGGGCACAGATACGCAGTATTTT
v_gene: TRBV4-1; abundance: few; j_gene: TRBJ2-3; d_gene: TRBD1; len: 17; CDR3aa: CASSQDSPGQGADTQYF; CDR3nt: TGCGCCAGCAGCCAAGACTCTCCGGGACAGGGAGCAGATACGCAGTATTTT
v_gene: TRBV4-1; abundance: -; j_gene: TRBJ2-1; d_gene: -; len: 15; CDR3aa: CASSQGTPGSGQQFF; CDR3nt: TGCGCCAGCAGCCAGGGGACTCCAGGATCGGGCCAGCAGTTCTTC
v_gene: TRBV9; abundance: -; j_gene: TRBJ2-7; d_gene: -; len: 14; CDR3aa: CASSLAGSSYEQYF; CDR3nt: TGTGCCAGCAGCCTCGCAGGAAGCTCCTACGAGCAGTACTTC
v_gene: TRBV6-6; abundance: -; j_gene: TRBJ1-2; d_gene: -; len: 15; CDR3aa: CASSYGQTGDYGYTF; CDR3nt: TGTGCCAGCAGTTACGGACAGACCGGGGACTATGGCTACACCTTC
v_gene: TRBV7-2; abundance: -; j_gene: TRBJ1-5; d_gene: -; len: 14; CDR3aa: CASSPPGSGQPQHF; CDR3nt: TGTGCCAGCAGCCCCCCGGGCTCGGGTCAGCCCCAGCATTTT
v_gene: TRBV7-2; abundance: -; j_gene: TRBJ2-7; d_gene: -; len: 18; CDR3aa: CASSLLQTWEERGDEQYF; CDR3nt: TGTGCCAGCAGCTTATTACAGACTTGGGAGGAGAGAGGTGACGAGCAGTACTTC
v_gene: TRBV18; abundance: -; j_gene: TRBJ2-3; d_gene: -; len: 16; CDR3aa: CASSPRLGGSTDTQYF; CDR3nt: TGTGCCAGCTCACCACGTCTGGGCGGAAGCACAGATACGCAGTATTTT
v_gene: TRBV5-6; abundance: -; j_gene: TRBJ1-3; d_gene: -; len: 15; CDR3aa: CASSYITQSGNTIYF; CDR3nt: TGTGCCAGCAGCTACATAACACAGTCTGGAAACACCATATATTTT
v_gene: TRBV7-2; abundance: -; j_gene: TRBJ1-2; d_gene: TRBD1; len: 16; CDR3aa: CASRPNTGGAAGGYTF; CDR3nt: TGTGCCAGCAGACCCAACACAGGGGGCGCGGCGGGAGGCTACACCTTC
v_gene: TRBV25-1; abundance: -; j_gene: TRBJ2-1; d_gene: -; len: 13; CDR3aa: CASSEFGADEQFF; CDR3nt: TGTGCCAGCAGTGAATTCGGCGCTGATGAGCAGTTCTTC
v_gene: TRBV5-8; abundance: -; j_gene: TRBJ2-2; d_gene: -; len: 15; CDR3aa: CASSLRQENTGELFF; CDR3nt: TGTGCCAGCAGCCTACGACAAGAGAACACCGGGGAGCTGTTTTTT
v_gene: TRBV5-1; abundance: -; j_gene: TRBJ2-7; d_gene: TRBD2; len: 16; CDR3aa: CASKPSGGPSSYEQYF; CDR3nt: TGCGCCAGCAAGCCTAGCGGGGGCCCGTCCTCCTACGAGCAGTACTTC